The 25 T cell receptor beta chains listed next were all sequenced from one sample in a study of T cells in Graves' hyperthyroidism and ophthalmopathy. RNA transcripts yielded amplified TCR beta CDR3 regions. First-round RT-PCR with HTBI primers amplified the TCR CDR3 region. TCRdb reprocessed the multiplex PCR reads via MiXCR and lists one record per CDR3 protein. The sample gives approximately 600,000 distinct CDR3 sequences, 14% of which show up once; over 6% is in the top ten. Sequenced material: blood. The receptor set was obtained from a woman aged 18-29 years with Graves' ophthalmopathy.

This clonotype was recorded many times. The CDR3 nucleotides read TGTGCCAGCAGACTGCAGGGGGGGAACACCGGGGAGCTGTTTTTT. Protein: CASRLQGGNTGELFF. The V call is TRBV6-1, the J call TRBJ2-2; D possibly corresponds to TRBD1 (7 bases). Trimming took 6 bases from V and 1 from J, leaving 12 bases between them. The CDR3 has 15 amino acids. Germline CDR1 is MNHNS and CDR2 is SASEGT.

Remarks on this clonotype: A much more abundant neighbour one base away suggests this may be a read error. The V gene is TRBV10-3, the J gene TRBJ2-7; possibly TRBD1 for D (5 bases). The CDR3 extends over 16 amino acids. Germline loops: CDR1 ENHRY, CDR2 SYGVKD. The CDR3 coding sequence is TGTGCCAGCAGTTACTCGAATAGGTCCAGGGTCCACGAGCAGTACTTC. Protein sequence: CASSYSNRSRVHEQYF.

This clonotype has at least ten counts. V is TRBV5-5 and J is TRBJ2-5; D gene unclear. The V end lost 0 bases, the J end lost 5 bases, and 8 bases lay between the germline ends. Germline V gene sequence: CDR1 SGHKS, CDR2 YYEKEE (reference sequence). This CDR3 region has 13 residues. For the CDR3, the DNA is TGTGCCAGCAGCTTGGTTCCCTGGGAGACCCAGTACTTC. Its translation: CASSLVPWETQYF.

This clonotype showed up just once. A single base separates this from a much larger clone, so it may be a read error. The gene calls are TRBV12-3 or TRBV12-4 and TRBJ1-2; the D gene is possibly TRBD1 (5 bases). V gave up 4 bases and J gave up 1 base, with 13 bases separating them. The CDR3 has 15 residues. The DNA of the CDR3 is TGTGCCAGCAGTTCGTTAGTCGGGGGTAACTATGGCTACACCTTC. Its protein product is CASSSLVGGNYGYTF.

There are many counts of this clonotype. This chain connects TRBV20-1 to TRBJ2-5, with 7 bases fitting TRBD1. After removal of 0 bases from V and 5 bases from J, the junction contained 12 bases not matched to a gene. The CDR3 runs to 16 residues. Germline V CDR1 and CDR2: DFQATT, SNEGSKA (reference sequence). CDR3 sequence: CSARETGAGGAETQYF. The CDR3 DNA reads TGCAGTGCTAGAGAAACTGGGGCAGGGGGTGCGGAGACCCAGTACTTC.

Many counts were recorded for this clonotype. This chain uses TRBV27 with TRBJ2-7, with 11 bases identical to TRBD1. The CDR3 has 15 residues. CDR1 MNHEY and CDR2 SMNVEV come from the germline V gene (reference sequence). With V trimmed by 5 bases and J by 7 bases, 10 bases remained unmatched. The CDR3 reads CASSPRTGGRGEQYF. CDR3 coding DNA: TGTGCCAGCAGTCCGCGGACAGGGGGCAGAGGGGAGCAGTACTTC.

Regarding this clonotype: Just one base apart from a much larger clone, this may be a read error. The chain has TRBV28 and TRBJ2-5; D is perhaps TRBD1 or TRBD2 (6 bases each). V lost 6 bases and J lost 6, with 23 bases in between. In germline, CDR1 is MDHEN, CDR2 SYDVKM. This CDR3 contains 16 residues. The CDR3, as DNA: TGTGCCAGCAGATGGCGGGACTCAAGGGGGGAAAAGACCCAGTACTTC. Translating it yields CASRWRDSRGEKTQYF.

This clonotype occurred many times. The V gene is TRBV6-5, the J gene TRBJ2-7, with 8 bases lining up with TRBD1. The CDR3 length is 17 residues. Trimming took 0 bases from V and 0 from J; bases not matched to a gene: 7. The germline V gene encodes CDR1 MNHEY and CDR2 SVGAGI. CDR3 nucleotide sequence: TGTGCCAGCAGTTACTCGGCGCAGGGGGCTAGCTCCTACGAGCAGTACTTC. Protein: CASSYSAQGASSYEQYF.

V usage is TRBV7-9 and J usage is TRBJ2-3, with D unresolved. Germline V gene lookup returns CDR1 SEHNR and CDR2 FQNEAQ (reference sequence). CDR3 size: 16 residues. V was shortened by 2 bases and J by 0 bases, with 12 bases between the two germline ends. CDR3 protein: CASSLQIIGSTDTQYF. The CDR3 DNA follows: TGTGCCAGCAGCTTACAGATTATAGGGAGCACAGATACGCAGTATTTT.

In this sample, this clonotype turned up many times. V is TRBV7-8 and J is TRBJ2-5; D not resolved. This CDR3 has 14 residues. The germline V and J ends were trimmed by 1 base and 2 bases, with 8 bases remaining between them. Germline loops: CDR1 SGHVS, CDR2 FQNEAQ. CDR3 DNA sequence: TGTGCCAGCAGCTTAGTTCGAGAACAAGAGACCCAGTACTTC. Its protein product is CASSLVREQETQYF.

This clonotype was observed many times. V and J are TRBV7-9 and TRBJ1-5; maybe TRBD1 (6 bases). Trimming stripped 1 base from V and 5 bases from J, with 12 bases between. The CDR3 consists of 15 residues. CDR1 is SEHNR and CDR2 is FQNEAQ in the germline V gene (reference sequence). This CDR3 is CASSLGDRRYQPQHF. The DNA of the CDR3 is TGTGCCAGCAGCTTAGGTGACAGGAGATATCAGCCCCAGCATTTT.

This clonotype came up many times. Here the CDR3 DNA reads TGTGCCAGCAGCTTAGGGGGCTTGGCAATAGCCAAAAACATTCAGTACTTC. It codes for CASSLGGLAIAKNIQYF. The chain uses TRBV7-2 and TRBJ2-4, with a possible D match to TRBD1 (5 bases). Looked up from germline, CDR1 is SGHTA and CDR2 is FQGNSA. This CDR3 spans 17 amino acids. Trimming pared 1 base from V and 0 bases from J, leaving 13 bases between.

This clonotype appeared many times. The chain is built from TRBV20-1 and TRBJ2-3, with 9 bases fitting TRBD2. V gave up 5 bases and J gave up 6 bases; unmatched junction bases: 6. Germline lookup yields CDR1 DFQATT and CDR2 SNEGSKA (reference sequence). The CDR3 consists of 13 residues. The CDR3 nucleotides are TGCAGTGCTCCTAGAAGCGGGAGGGATACGCAGTATTTT. This gives the protein CSAPRSGRDTQYF.

V and J are TRBV6-1 and TRBJ2-1, with 10 bases aligning to TRBD2. Losses at the gene ends were 11 bases for V and 4 bases for J; bases not matched to a gene: 11. CDR3 length equals 15 residues. The germline CDR1 and CDR2 sequences are MNHNS and SASEGT. The CDR3 loop is CASYPPSGSYNEQFF. The CDR3 DNA reads as TGTGCCTCATATCCCCCTAGCGGGAGTTACAATGAGCAGTTCTTC.

This clonotype was counted many times. The rearrangement links TRBV24-1 to TRBJ2-1; 14 nucleotides agree with TRBD2. V gave up 7 bases and J gave up 10 bases; unmatched junction bases: 17. Germline values: CDR1 KGHDR, CDR2 SFDVKD. The CDR3 has 18 residues. The CDR3 nucleotides read TGTGCCACCAGGAACTTTTTCCCGGGACTAGCGGGAGTTGGGGAGCAGTTCTTC. It is translated as CATRNFFPGLAGVGEQFF.

This clonotype occurred a few times. The rearrangement links TRBV12-5 to TRBJ1-2, with 8 bases fitting TRBD1. This CDR3 is built from 17 residues. Germline CDR1 reads LGHNT; CDR2 reads FRNRAP. V was clipped by 2 bases and J by 0 bases; unmatched bases: 8. The CDR3 DNA is TGTGCTAGTGGTTTGCGACAGGGGATTGAAGCTAACTATGGCTACACCTTC. Translating it yields CASGLRQGIEANYGYTF.

This clonotype was seen just once. The J gene is TRBJ2-7, the V gene TRBV29-1, with 16 bases aligning to TRBD2. The CDR3 is 14 residues long. V was clipped by 3 bases and J by 8 bases; unmatched bases: 4. The germline CDR1 and CDR2 sequences are SQVTM and ANQGSEA. The CDR3 region has the DNA TGCAGCGTTGACGGGACTAGCGGGAGGGCAAAGCAGTACTTC. Translating gives CSVDGTSGRAKQYF.

In this sample, this clonotype turned up many times. The chain has TRBV12-5 and TRBJ1-1; D is possibly TRBD1 (5 bases). The CDR3 extends over 16 amino acids. V gave up 7 bases and J gave up 1 base, with 19 bases separating them. Germline values: CDR1 LGHNT, CDR2 FRNRAP. In nucleotides, the CDR3 is TGTGCTAGTGATCCTTCTATCGGGCAGGGGAACACTGAAGCTTTCTTT. Protein: CASDPSIGQGNTEAFF. The whole variable domain, filled in from reference TRBV12-5 and TRBJ1-1, reads DARVTQTPRHKVTEMGQEVTMRCQPILGHNTVFWYRQTMMQGLELLAYFRNRAPLDDSGMPKDRFSAEMPDATLATLKIQPSEPRDSAVYFCASDPSIGQGNTEAFFGQGTRLTVV.

This chain connects TRBV6-6 to TRBJ1-5; 8 bases align to TRBD1. With 0 bases clipped from V and 3 bases from J, the junction kept 4 bases outside the gene matches. This CDR3 region has 16 residues. Germline V CDR1 and CDR2: MNHNY, SVGAGI (reference sequence). This CDR3 is CASSYSSGQDNQPQHF. The CDR3, as DNA: TGTGCCAGCAGTTACTCCTCGGGACAGGACAATCAGCCCCAGCATTTT.

With respect to this clonotype: A junction end diverges from the germline sequence, so it may reflect a read error. The rearrangement links TRBV7-7 to TRBJ2-1; 9 nucleotides agree with TRBD1. The CDR3 length is 15 residues. CDR1 and CDR2 (germline): SSHAT, FNYEAQ (reference sequence). CDR3 loop: CASSLGTGWRNEQFF. The CDR3 coding sequence is TGTGCTAGCAGCTTAGGGACAGGGTGGCGGAATGAGCAGTTCTTC.

The table lists this clonotype with a few counts. This rearrangement joins TRBV7-9 to TRBJ1-1; TRBD1 might be the D (6 bases). Trimming left V 1 base short and J 8 bases short, with 14 bases between. CDR1 is SEHNR, CDR2 FQNEAQ, per germline (reference sequence). This CDR3 has 14 amino acids. CDR3 amino acids: CASSLVGAREEAFF. For the CDR3, the DNA is TGTGCCAGCAGCTTAGTGGGGGCGAGGGAAGAAGCTTTCTTT.

This clonotype was detected ten times or more. The chain employs TRBV30 and TRBJ1-2; D unclear. The CDR3 spans 13 residues. Looked up from germline, CDR1 is GTSNPN and CDR2 is SVGIG (reference sequence). Trimming pared 3 bases from V and 5 bases from J, leaving 13 bases between. The CDR3 DNA reads TGTGCCTGGAGCGCCGATATGTTTTATGGCTACACCTTC. Its translation is CAWSADMFYGYTF.

This clonotype was observed a handful of times. The rearrangement joins TRBV19 to TRBJ2-2; D is undetermined. Germline V lookup: CDR1 LNHDA, CDR2 SQIVND (reference sequence). The CDR3 runs to 15 residues. Between the trimmed V and J ends, which lost 4 bases and 1 base, there was a span of 10 bases. CDR3 DNA sequence: TGTGCCAGTAGTACCCGAGTTGGGAACACCGGGGAGCTGTTTTTT. It codes for CASSTRVGNTGELFF.

At least ten counts were recorded for this clonotype. This chain joins TRBV6-2 or TRBV6-3 and TRBJ2-1; 7 bases match TRBD1. The germline gives CDR1 MNHEY, CDR2 SVGEGT. With 4 bases clipped from V and 0 bases from J, the junction kept 6 bases outside the gene matches. The CDR3 is made up of 16 amino acids. In DNA form, the CDR3 reads TGTGCCAGCAGTTCTTACAGGGGAAGCTCCTACAATGAGCAGTTCTTC. Translating it yields CASSSYRGSSYNEQFF.

This clonotype was found many times. The rearrangement uses TRBV27 and TRBJ2-7; 8 positions agree with TRBD1. The trim removed 0 bases at V and 3 bases at J, leaving 4 bases unmatched. The CDR3 spans 15 residues. Per the germline V gene, CDR1 is MNHEY and CDR2 is SMNVEV (reference sequence). The CDR3 reads CASSLSTGAIYEQYF. DNA of the CDR3: TGTGCCAGCAGTTTATCGACAGGGGCGATCTACGAGCAGTACTTC.